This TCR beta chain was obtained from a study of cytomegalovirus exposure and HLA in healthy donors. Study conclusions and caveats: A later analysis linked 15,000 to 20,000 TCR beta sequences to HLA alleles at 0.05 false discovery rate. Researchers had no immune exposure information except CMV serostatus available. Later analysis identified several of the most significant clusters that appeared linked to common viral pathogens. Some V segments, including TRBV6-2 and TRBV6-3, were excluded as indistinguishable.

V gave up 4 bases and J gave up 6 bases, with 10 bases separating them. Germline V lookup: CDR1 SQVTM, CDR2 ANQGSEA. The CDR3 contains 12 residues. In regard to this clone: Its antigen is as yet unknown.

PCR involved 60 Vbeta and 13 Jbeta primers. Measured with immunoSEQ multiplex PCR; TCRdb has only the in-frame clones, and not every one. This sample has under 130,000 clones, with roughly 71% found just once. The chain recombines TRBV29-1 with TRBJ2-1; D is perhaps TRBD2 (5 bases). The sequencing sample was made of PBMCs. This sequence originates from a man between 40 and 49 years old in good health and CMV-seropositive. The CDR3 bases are TGCAGCGTTGGTTCAGGAGGCAATGAGCAGTTCTTC. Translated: CSVGSGGNEQFF.